This T cell receptor beta chain was observed in a study of control samples from healthy donors and cancer patients. V was clipped by 0 bases and J by 6 bases, with 9 bases between them. The CDR3 runs to 13 residues. Germline-derived CDR1 and CDR2 are SGHRS and YFSETQ. The data were produced by immunoSEQ multiplex PCR, yet TCRdb's version contains in-frame clones alone and is incomplete. The sample comprises about 220,000 clones, just under 95% of which are singletons, and more than 1.3% rests with the top ten. The V gene is TRBV5-1, the J gene TRBJ1-2, with D perhaps matching TRBD1 (5 bases). The clonotype originates from a man aged 50 to 60 in good health. Input material: blood. The CDR3 DNA reads TGCGCCAGCAGCTTGGAGGGGTCGGATGGCTACACCTTC. This encodes CASSLEGSDGYTF.